The 4 T cell receptor beta chains in this list originate from one sample, sequenced in a study of T cell repertoires in cytomegalovirus infection. No antigen is known for these receptors. One entry per CDR3 protein results from TCRdb running MiXCR on the reads. The table has about 160,000 distinct CDR3 sequences, approximately 21% seen once. The starting material was CD8+ T cells from cultured PBMCs, obtained from culture after CMV antigen stimulation. These receptor sequences come from a human donor in good health (CMV status not recorded). Some clones in this sample may be carry-over from other donors' samples.

This clonotype was seen a handful of times. The J gene is TRBJ2-2, the V gene TRBV6-5; D uncertain. The CDR3 sequence is 12 residues long. Trimming pared 10 bases from V and 4 bases from J, leaving 10 bases between. Looked up from germline, CDR1 is MNHEY and CDR2 is SVGAGI. The chain's CDR3 is CATQRLTGELFF. In DNA, the CDR3 is TGTGCCACCCAAAGGCTCACCGGGGAGCTGTTTTTT.

V is TRBV7-2 and J is TRBJ2-7, with 10 bases aligning to TRBD1. Germline V lookup: CDR1 SGHTA, CDR2 FQGNSA. The CDR3 contains 14 residues. CDR3 in amino acids: CAVPGQGRSYEQYF. CDR3 sequence (DNA): TGTGCTGTCCCGGGACAGGGGCGTTCCTACGAGCAGTACTTC.

The rearrangement uses TRBV6-2 or TRBV6-3 and TRBJ1-5; D is perhaps TRBD1 (5 bases). CDR1 and CDR2 (germline): MNHEY, SVGEGT. The CDR3 is 15 residues long. Trimming pared 0 bases from V and 5 bases from J, leaving 11 bases between. CDR3 DNA sequence: TGTGCCAGCAGTTACTCATGGTCGGGGGATCAGCCCCAGCATTTT. It is translated as CASSYSWSGDQPQHF.

In its sample, this clonotype was seen a few times. The chain couples TRBV7-9 to TRBJ2-1, with TRBD2 matching over 8 bases. This CDR3 comprises 15 residues. Germline lookup yields CDR1 SEHNR and CDR2 FQNEAQ (reference sequence). V was pared by 5 bases and J by 6 bases, with 9 bases of the junction left unmatched. The CDR3 loop reads CASSPWLAGLNEQFF. The CDR3 DNA is TGTGCCAGCAGCCCCTGGTTAGCGGGGCTCAATGAGCAGTTCTTC.